This T cell receptor (beta chain) was identified in a study of blood T cell repertoires in COVID-19. Study as a whole: Italy, Spain and the United States were the sources of the convalescent and acute COVID-19 samples.

Here immunoSEQ multiplex PCR was the method, and the copy in TCRdb shows in-frame clones only, minus some. The table includes about 110,000 clones, 82% detected once. This clone was observed a handful of times. The CDR3 contains 13 residues. Trimming cost V 7 bases and J 3 bases, with 12 bases left between them. CDR1 ENHRY and CDR2 SYGVKD come from the germline V gene. Sample: peripheral blood. The receptor's source is a woman aged 60-75 years with acute or convalescent COVID-19. This rearrangement joins TRBV10-3 to TRBJ1-1; TRBD1 might be the D (5 bases). CDR3: CAITGGQDTEAFF. CDR3 bases: TGTGCCATCACCGGGGGTCAGGACACTGAAGCTTTCTTT.